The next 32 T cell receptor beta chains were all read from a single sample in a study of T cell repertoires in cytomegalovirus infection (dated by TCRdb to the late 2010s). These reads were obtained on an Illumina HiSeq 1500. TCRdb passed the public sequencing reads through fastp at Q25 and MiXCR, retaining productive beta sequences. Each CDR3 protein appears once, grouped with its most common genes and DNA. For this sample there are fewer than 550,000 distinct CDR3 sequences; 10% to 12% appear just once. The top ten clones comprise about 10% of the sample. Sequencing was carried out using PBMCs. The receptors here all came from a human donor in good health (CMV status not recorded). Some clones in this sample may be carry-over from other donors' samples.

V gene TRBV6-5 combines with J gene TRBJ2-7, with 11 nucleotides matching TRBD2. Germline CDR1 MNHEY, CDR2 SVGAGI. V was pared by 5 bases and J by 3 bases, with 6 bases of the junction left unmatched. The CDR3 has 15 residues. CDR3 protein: CASSRSGRVIYEQYF. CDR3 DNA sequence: TGTGCCAGCAGTCGTAGCGGGAGGGTAATCTACGAGCAGTACTTC.

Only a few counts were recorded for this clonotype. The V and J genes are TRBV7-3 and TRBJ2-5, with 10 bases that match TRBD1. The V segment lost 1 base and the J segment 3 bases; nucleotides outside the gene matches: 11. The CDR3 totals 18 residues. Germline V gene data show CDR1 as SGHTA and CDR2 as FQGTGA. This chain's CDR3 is CASSLSGTGVLGEETQYF. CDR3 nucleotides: TGTGCCAGCAGCTTAAGTGGGACAGGGGTCCTGGGGGAAGAGACCCAGTACTTC.

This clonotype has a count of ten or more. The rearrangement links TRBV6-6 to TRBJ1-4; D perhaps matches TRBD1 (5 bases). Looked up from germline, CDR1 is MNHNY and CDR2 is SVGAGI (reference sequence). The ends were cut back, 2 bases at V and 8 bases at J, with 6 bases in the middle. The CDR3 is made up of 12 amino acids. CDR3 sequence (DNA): TGTGCCAGCAGTTACGGGGGGGAAAAACTGTTTTTT. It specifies CASSYGGEKLFF.

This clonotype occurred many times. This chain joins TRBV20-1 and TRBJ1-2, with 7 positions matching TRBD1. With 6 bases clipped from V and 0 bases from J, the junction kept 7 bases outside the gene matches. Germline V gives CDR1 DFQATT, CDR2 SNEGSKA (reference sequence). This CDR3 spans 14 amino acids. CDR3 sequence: CSAGRDRTNYGYTF. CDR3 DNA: TGCAGTGCCGGCCGGGACAGAACTAACTATGGCTACACCTTC.

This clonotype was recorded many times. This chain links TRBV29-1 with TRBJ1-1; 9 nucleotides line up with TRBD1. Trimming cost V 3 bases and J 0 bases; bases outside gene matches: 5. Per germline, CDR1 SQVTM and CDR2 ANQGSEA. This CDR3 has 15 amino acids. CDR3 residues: CSVDSDRGMNTEAFF. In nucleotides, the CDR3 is TGCAGCGTTGATTCGGACAGGGGAATGAACACTGAAGCTTTCTTT.

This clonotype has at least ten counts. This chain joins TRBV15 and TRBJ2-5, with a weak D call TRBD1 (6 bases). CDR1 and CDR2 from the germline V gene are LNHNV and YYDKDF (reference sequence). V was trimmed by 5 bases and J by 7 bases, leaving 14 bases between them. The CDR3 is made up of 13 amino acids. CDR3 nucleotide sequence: TGTGCCACCAGCCTAGACAGGTGGACGACCCAGTACTTC. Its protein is CATSLDRWTTQYF.

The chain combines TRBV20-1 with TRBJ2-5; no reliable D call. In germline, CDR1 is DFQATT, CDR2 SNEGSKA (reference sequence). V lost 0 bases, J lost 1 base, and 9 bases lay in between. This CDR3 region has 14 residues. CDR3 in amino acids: CSAREAEAQETQYF. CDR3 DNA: TGCAGTGCTAGAGAAGCTGAAGCCCAAGAGACCCAGTACTTC.

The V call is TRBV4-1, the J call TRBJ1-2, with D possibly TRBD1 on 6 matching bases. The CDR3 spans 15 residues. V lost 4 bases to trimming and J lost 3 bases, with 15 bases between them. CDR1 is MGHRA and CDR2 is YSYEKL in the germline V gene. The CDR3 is CASSPGTRGHYGYTF. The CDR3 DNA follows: TGCGCCAGCAGCCCGGGGACAAGGGGACACTATGGCTACACCTTC.

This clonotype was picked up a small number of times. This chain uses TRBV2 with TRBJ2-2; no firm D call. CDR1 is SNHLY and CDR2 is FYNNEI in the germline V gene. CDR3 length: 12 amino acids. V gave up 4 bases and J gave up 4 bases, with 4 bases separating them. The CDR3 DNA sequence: TGTGCCAGCAGTGGTCCCACCGGGGAGCTGTTTTTT. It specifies CASSGPTGELFF.

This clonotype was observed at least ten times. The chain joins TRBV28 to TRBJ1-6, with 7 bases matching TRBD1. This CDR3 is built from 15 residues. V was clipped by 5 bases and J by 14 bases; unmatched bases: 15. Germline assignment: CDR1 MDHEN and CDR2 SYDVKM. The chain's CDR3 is CASSPRQGVISTLHF. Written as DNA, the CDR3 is TGTGCCAGCAGTCCCAGACAGGGTGTCATCTCTACCCTCCACTTT.

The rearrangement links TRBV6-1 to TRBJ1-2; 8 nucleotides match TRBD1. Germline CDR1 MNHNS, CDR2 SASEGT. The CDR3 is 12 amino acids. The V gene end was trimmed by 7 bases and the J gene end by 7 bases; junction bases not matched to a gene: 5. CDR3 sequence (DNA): TGTGCCAGCACCGCAGGACAGGGTGGCTACACCTTC. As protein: CASTAGQGGYTF.

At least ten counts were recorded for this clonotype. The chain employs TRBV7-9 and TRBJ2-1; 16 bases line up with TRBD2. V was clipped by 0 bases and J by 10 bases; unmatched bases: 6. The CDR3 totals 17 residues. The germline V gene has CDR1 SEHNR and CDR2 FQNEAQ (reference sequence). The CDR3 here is CASSLADRGLAGGEQFF. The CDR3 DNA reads TGTGCCAGCAGCTTAGCCGACCGGGGACTAGCGGGGGGGGAGCAGTTCTTC.

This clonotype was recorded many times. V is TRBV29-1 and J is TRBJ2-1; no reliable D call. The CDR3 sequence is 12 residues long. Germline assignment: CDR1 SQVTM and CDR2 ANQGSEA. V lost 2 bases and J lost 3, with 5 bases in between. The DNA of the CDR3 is TGCAGCGTTGAATGGAGCTACAATGAGCAGTTCTTC. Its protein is CSVEWSYNEQFF.

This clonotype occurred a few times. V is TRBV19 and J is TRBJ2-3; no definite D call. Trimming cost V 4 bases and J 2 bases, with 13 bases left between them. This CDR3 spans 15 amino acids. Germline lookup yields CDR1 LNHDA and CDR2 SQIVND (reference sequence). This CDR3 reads CASSKLDISTDTQYF. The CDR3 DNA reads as TGTGCCAGTAGTAAGTTAGACATCTCCACAGATACGCAGTATTTT.

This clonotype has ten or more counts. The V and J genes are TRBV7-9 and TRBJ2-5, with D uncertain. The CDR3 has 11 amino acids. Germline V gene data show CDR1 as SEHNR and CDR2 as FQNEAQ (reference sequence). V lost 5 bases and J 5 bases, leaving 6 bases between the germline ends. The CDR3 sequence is CASSDRETQYF. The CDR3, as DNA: TGTGCCAGCAGCGATAGGGAGACCCAGTACTTC. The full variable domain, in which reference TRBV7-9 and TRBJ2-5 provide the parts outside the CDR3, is DTGVSQNPRHKITKRGQNVTFRCDPISEHNRLYWYRQTLGQGPEFLTYFQNEAQLEKSRLLSDRFSAERPKGSFSTLEIQRTEQGDSAMYLCASSDRETQYFGPGTRLLVL.

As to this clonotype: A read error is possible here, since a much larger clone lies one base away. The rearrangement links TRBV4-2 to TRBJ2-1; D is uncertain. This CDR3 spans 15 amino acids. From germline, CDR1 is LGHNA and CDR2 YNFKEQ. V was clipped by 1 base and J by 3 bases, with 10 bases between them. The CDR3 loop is CASSQGRQIYNEQFF. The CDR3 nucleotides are TGTGCCAGCAGCCAAGGACGGCAGATCTACAATGAGCAGTTCTTC.

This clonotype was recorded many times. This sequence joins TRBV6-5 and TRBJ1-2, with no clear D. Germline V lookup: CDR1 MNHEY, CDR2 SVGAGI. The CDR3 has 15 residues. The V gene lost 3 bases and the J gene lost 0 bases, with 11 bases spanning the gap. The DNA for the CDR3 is TGTGCCAGCAGTTATCAGGCCTTAGCTAACTATGGCTACACCTTC. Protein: CASSYQALANYGYTF.

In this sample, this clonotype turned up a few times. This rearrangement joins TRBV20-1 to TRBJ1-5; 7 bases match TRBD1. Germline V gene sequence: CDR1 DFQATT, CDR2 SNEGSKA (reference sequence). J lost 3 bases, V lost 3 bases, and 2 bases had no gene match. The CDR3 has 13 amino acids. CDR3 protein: CSARGQNNQPQHF. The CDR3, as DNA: TGCAGTGCTAGGGGACAGAACAATCAGCCCCAGCATTTT.

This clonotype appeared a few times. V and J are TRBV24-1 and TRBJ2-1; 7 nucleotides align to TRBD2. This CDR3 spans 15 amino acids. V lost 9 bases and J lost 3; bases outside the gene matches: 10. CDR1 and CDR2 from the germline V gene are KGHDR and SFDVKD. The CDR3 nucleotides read TGTGCCACCCGCCGACTAGCAGTCCGCTACAATGAGCAGTTCTTC. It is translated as CATRRLAVRYNEQFF.

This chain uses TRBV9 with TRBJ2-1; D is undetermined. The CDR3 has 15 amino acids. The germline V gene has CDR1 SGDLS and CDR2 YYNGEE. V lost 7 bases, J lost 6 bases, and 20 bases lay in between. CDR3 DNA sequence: TGTGCCAGCGGAGAGACCACCGCGCCGAGCAATGAGCAGTTCTTC. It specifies CASGETTAPSNEQFF.

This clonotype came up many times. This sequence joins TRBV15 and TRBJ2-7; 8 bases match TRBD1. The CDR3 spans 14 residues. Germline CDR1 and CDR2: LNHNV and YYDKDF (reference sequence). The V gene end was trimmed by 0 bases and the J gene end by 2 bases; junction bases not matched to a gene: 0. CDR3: CATSREQGAYEQYF. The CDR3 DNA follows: TGTGCCACCAGCAGAGAACAGGGGGCCTACGAGCAGTACTTC.

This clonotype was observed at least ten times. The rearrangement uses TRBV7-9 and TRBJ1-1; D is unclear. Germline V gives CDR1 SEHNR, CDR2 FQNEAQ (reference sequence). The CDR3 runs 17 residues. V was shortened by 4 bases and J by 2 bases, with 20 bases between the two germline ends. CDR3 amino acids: CASSSPGGERGNTEAFF. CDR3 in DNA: TGTGCCAGCAGCTCTCCCGGCGGAGAACGAGGAAACACTGAAGCTTTCTTT. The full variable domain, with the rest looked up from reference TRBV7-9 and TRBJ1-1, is DTGVSQNPRHKITKRGQNVTFRCDPISEHNRLYWYRQTLGQGPEFLTYFQNEAQLEKSRLLSDRFSAERPKGSFSTLEIQRTEQGDSAMYLCASSSPGGERGNTEAFFGQGTRLTVV.

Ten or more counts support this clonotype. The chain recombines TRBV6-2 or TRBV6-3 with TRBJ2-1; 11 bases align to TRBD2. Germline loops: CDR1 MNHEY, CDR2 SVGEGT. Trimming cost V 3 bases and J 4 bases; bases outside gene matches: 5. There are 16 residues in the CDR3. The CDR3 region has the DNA TGTGCCAGCAGTTATAGCGGGAGGGCCGAATACAATGAGCAGTTCTTC. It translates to CASSYSGRAEYNEQFF.

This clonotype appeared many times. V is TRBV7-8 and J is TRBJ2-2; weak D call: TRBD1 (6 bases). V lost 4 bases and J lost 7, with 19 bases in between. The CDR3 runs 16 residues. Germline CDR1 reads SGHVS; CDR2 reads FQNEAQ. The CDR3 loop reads CASSSTGREWGGELFF. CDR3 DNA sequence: TGTGCCAGCAGCTCCACAGGGCGTGAGTGGGGCGGGGAGCTGTTTTTT.

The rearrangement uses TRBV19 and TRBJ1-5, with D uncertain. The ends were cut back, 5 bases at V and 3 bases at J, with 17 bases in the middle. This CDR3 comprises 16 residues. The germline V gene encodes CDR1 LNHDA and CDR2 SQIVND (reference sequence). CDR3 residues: CASSDRAPRPNQPQHF. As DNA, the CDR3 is TGTGCCAGTAGTGACCGGGCCCCAAGACCCAATCAGCCCCAGCATTTT. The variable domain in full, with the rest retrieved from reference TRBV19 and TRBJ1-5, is DGGITQSPKYLFRKEGQNVTLSCEQNLNHDAMYWYRQDPGQGLRLIYYSQIVNDFQKGDIAEGYSVSREKKESFPLTVTSAQKNPTAFYLCASSDRAPRPNQPQHFGDGTRLSIL.

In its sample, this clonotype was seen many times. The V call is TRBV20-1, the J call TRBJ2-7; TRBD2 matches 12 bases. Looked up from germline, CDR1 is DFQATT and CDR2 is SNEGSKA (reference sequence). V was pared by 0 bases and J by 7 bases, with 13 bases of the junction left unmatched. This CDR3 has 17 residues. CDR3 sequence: CSARDFASGRAGGEQYF. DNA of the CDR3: TGCAGTGCTAGAGATTTTGCTAGCGGGAGGGCCGGGGGTGAGCAGTACTTC.

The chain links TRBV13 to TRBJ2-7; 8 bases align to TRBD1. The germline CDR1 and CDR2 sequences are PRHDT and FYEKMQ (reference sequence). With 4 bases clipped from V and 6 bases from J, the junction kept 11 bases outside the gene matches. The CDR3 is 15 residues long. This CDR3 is CASSSPEDRVLEQYF. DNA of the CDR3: TGTGCCAGCAGCTCCCCGGAGGACAGGGTCCTCGAGCAGTACTTC. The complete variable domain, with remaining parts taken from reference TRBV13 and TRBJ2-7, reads AAGVIQSPRHLIKEKRETATLKCYPIPRHDTVYWYQQGPGQDPQFLISFYEKMQSDKGSIPDRFSAQQFSDYHSELNMSSLELGDSALYFCASSSPEDRVLEQYFGPGTRLTVT.

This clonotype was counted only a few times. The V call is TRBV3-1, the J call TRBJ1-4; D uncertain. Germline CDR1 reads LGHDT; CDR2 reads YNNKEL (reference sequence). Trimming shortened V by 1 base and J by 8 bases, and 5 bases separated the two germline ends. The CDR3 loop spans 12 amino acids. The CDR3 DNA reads TGTGCCAGCAGCCAAGTACCCGAAAAACTGTTTTTT. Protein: CASSQVPEKLFF.

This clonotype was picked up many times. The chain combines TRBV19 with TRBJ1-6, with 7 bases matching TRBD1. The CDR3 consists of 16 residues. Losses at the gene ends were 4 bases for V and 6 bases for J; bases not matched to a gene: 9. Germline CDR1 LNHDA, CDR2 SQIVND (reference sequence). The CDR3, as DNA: TGTGCCAGTAGTAAAATCCGACAGGGACTTAATTCACCCCTCCACTTT. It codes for CASSKIRQGLNSPLHF.

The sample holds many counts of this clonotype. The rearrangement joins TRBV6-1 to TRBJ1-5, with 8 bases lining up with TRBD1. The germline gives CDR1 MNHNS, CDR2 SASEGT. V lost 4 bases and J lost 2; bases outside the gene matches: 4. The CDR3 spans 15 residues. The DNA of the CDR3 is TGTGCCAGCAGTGCCCAGGGGGCCGGCAATCAGCCCCAGCATTTT. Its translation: CASSAQGAGNQPQHF.

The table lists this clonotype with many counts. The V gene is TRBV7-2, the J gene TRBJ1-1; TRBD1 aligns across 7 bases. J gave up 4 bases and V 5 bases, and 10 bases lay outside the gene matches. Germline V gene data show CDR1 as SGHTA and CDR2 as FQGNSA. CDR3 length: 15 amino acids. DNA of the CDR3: TGTGCCAGCAGCCCCCGGGCAGGGGGTTTCACTGAAGCTTTCTTT. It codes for CASSPRAGGFTEAFF. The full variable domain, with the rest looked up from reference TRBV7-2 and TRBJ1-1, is GAGVSQSPSNKVTEKGKDVELRCDPISGHTALYWYRQSLGQGLEFLIYFQGNSAPDKSGLPSDRFSAERTGGSVSTLTIQRTQQEDSAVYLCASSPRAGGFTEAFFGQGTRLTVV.

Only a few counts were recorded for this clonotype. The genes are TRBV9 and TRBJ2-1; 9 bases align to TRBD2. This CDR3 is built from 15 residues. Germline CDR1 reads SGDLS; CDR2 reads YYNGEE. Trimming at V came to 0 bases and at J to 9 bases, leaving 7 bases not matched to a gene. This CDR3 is CASSVGGGAAPEQFF. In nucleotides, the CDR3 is TGTGCCAGCAGCGTAGGCGGGGGGGCGGCCCCTGAGCAGTTCTTC.